The T cell receptor (beta chain) under discussion was sequenced for a study of T cells after yellow fever vaccination (dated by TCRdb to about 2019). In terms of the full investigation: The SMART-Seq v4 Ultra Low Input RNA kit was used to prepare libraries from fractions with low cell numbers. To follow T-cell clones before and after primary and booster YFV17D yellow fever vaccination, bulk TCR alpha and beta repertoires were sequenced over time. Two healthy male donors, one aged 18 to 30 and one aged 30 to 40 years, made up the cohort. Blood samples were taken at several timepoints before and after primary and secondary immunization, and bulk PBMC replicates and cell subsets were isolated.

TCR cDNA was synthesized by 5'RACE template switching, which introduced a universal primer site and unique molecular identifiers. Priming of cDNA synthesis was performed from both the TCR alpha and TCR beta constant segments. Library amplification involved two PCR steps, and the second step added sample barcodes and sequencing adapters. Sequencing of libraries was performed on Illumina HiSeq 2500 (2x100 bp) or NovaSeq (2x150 bp). The paper's data handling went like this. Reads were demultiplexed and collapsed into UMI consensus sequences with MIGEC, and V(D)J alignment was performed with MiXCR. Vaccine-responding clonotypes were defined with edgeR using replicate PBMC samples, requiring FDR below 0.01 and a log2 fold change above 5 up to day 15. Each bulk clonotype was labeled CD4 or CD8 based on which sequenced repertoire, CD4 or CD8, contained the clonotype at higher abundance. Starting from the raw public reads, TCRdb applied fastp trimming at Q25, assembled clones with MiXCR and retained in-frame beta chains. Entries are consolidated by CDR3 protein sequence, retaining the most common genes and DNA. TCRdb's processing, not the study's, gives the V and J calls here. This sample lists about 330,000 distinct CDR3 sequences; roughly 8.3% were detected once. Approximately 15% of the sample goes to the ten largest clones.

The treatment or condition label of this sample denotes: live attenuated yellow fever vaccine strain. At each blood-draw timepoint, two biological replicates of bulk PBMCs were obtained. A standard Ficoll-Paque protocol was used to isolate PBMCs from peripheral blood. RNA was extracted with TriZol from bulk PBMCs, CD4 and CD8 fractions, and dextramer-positive and dextramer-negative fractions. Regarding this clonotype: Its binding antigen is unknown. It has no much larger one-base neighbor in the sample; base qualities were not kept.

Overall study results and their limits: After the booster, most of the clones that had expanded following primary vaccination were detected again (96% of CD4 and 80% to 90% of CD8), which suggests that memory was broadly maintained. The secondary T-cell response was found to be weaker but faster than the primary response, with a peak reached on day 5 rather than on day 15. Computational filtering was required because FACS-sorted repertoires could contain abundant contaminating clonotypes from the bulk population. Only a couple of donors were included in the study, so the extent to which the findings can be generalized is limited. A small share of clonotypes was detected in both CD4 and CD8 compartments, with the overlap likely arising from convergent recombination.

This clonotype originated in a man aged 18 to 29 who received the YFV17D yellow fever vaccine. The input for sequencing was PBMCs, taken approximately 47 days after the first yellow fever vaccination.

The CDR3: CATSDLPGCTGTYEQYV. The DNA sequence is TGTGCCACCAGTGATTTGCCGGGTTGTACAGGAACCTACGAGCAGTACGTC. Here the chain combines TRBV24-1 and TRBJ2-7; a weak D assignment points to TRBD1 (5 bases agree). The CDR3 measures 17 amino acids from cysteine to valine. Just CDR3 DNA is preserved here, 51 bases in frame from base 1. CDR1 and CDR2 are drawn from the germline V gene: KGHDR, SFDVKD. The V and J ends are trimmed by 0 bases and 2 bases, leaving 16 bases between them.